These T cell receptor beta chains were read from a single sample in a study of control samples from healthy donors and cancer patients. Generated by immunoSEQ multiplex PCR, the TCRdb table keeps only in-frame clones and is missing some. The sample lists 260,000 or so clones, roughly 80% occurring once. Material for sequencing was PBMCs. These TCRs come from an older woman with lung cancer. CDR3s include the opening cysteine and the closing phenylalanine or tryptophan. The D gene is left open where the match is weak. Only part of the rows carry a size: once, few, many, or a class if the clone is expanded.

TRBV27,12,TRBJ1-5,TRBD1,.,CASSLQGGPQHF,TGTGCCAGCAGTTTACAGGGGGGGCCCCAGCATTTT
TRBV29-1,15,TRBJ1-5,.,.,CSVAGDPLSNQPQHF,TGCAGCGTTGCAGGGGACCCCCTTAGCAATCAGCCCCAGCATTTT
TRBV5-1,15,TRBJ2-7,.,.,CASSLAPLPNYEQYF,TGCGCCAGCAGCTTGGCCCCGCTTCCAAACTACGAGCAGTACTTC
TRBV2,15,TRBJ1-5,TRBD1,.,CASSAGQASNQPQHF,TGTGCCAGCAGTGCGGGACAGGCTAGCAATCAGCCCCAGCATTTT
TRBV2,13,TRBJ2-1,.,.,CASSEPPAEPAFF,TGTGCCAGCAGTGAACCTCCCGCGGAGCCAGCGTTCTTC
TRBV10-3,12,TRBJ2-7,.,.,CAISQGSYEQYF,TGTGCCATCAGTCAGGGTAGCTACGAGCAGTACTTC
TRBV11-2,14,TRBJ1-1,.,.,CASSFQTMNTEAFF,TGTGCCAGCAGCTTTCAGACAATGAACACTGAAGCTTTCTTT
TRBV2,11,TRBJ2-3,.,.,CASSEMIAQYF,TGTGCCAGCAGTGAAATGATAGCGCAGTATTTT
TRBV6-5,14,TRBJ2-3,.,.,CASSLGPRTDTQYF,TGTGCCAGCAGTTTGGGACCACGCACAGATACGCAGTATTTT
TRBV5-5,15,TRBJ1-4,.,once,CASSLAEGVGEKLFF,TGTGCCAGCAGCTTGGCCGAGGGCGTGGGTGAAAAACTGTTTTTT
TRBV9,14,TRBJ1-5,TRBD1,.,CASSEGTANQPQHF,TGTGCCAGCAGCGAGGGGACAGCTAATCAGCCCCAGCATTTT
TRBV5-6,15,TRBJ1-2,TRBD1,.,CASSLLGGGGWGYTF,TGTGCCAGCAGCTTGCTTGGAGGGGGCGGCTGGGGCTACACCTTC
TRBV5-4,15,TRBJ1-1,.,.,CASTHLGGVNTEAFF,TGTGCCAGCACCCATTTGGGGGGGGTCAACACTGAAGCTTTCTTT
TRBV28,15,TRBJ1-6,.,.,CASSFRQDYNSPLHF,TGTGCCAGCAGTTTCCGGCAGGACTATAATTCACCCCTCCACTTT
TRBV3-1/TRBV3-2,15,TRBJ2-5,.,.,CASSLMTVFQETQYF,TGTGCCAGCAGCTTGATGACGGTGTTTCAAGAGACCCAGTACTTC
TRBV5-1,15,TRBJ2-7,.,.,CASSLEGGKGYEQYF,TGCGCCAGCAGCTTGGAAGGCGGAAAAGGGTACGAGCAGTACTTC
TRBV18,15,TRBJ2-1,.,.,CASSPIQPSYNEQFF,TGTGCCAGCTCACCAATCCAGCCTTCCTACAATGAGCAGTTCTTC
TRBV27,14,TRBJ2-7,TRBD1,many,CASSSVTGINEQYF,TGTGCCAGCAGTTCTGTGACAGGGATCAACGAGCAGTACTTC
TRBV3-1/TRBV3-2,17,TRBJ2-7,TRBD1,.,CASSQGMLGQGVFEQYF,TGTGCCAGCAGCCAAGGGATGCTTGGACAGGGGGTATTCGAGCAGTACTTC
TRBV5-4,14,TRBJ1-1,TRBD1,.,CASSRADRAGEAFF,TGTGCCAGCAGCAGAGCGGACAGGGCCGGGGAAGCTTTCTTT
TRBV6-5,14,TRBJ1-5,.,.,CATTLRQNNQPQHF,TGTGCCACCACCCTTCGGCAGAACAATCAGCCCCAGCATTTT
TRBV3-1/TRBV3-2,11,TRBJ2-2,.,.,CASSHGEELFF,TGTGCCAGCAGCCATGGAGAGGAGCTGTTTTTT
TRBV7-9,15,TRBJ2-4,.,.,CASSLSPSGLNIQYF,TGTGCCAGCAGCTTATCCCCTTCAGGGCTAAACATTCAGTACTTC
TRBV18,14,TRBJ2-4,.,once,CASSPGQGGYIQYF,TGTGCCAGCTCACCAGGCCAGGGGGGGTACATTCAGTACTTC
TRBV4-1,15,TRBJ1-2,.,once,CASSQAAGGFYGYTF,TGCGCCAGCAGCCAAGCCGCCGGAGGGTTCTATGGCTACACCTTC
TRBV5-4,13,TRBJ1-5,.,few,CASSFSGSEPQHF,TGTGCCAGCAGCTTTTCGGGGTCCGAGCCCCAGCATTTT
TRBV5-6,15,TRBJ1-4,TRBD1,.,CASSFTGTGGEKLFF,TGTGCCAGCAGCTTTACCGGGACAGGGGGTGAAAAACTGTTTTTT
TRBV7-2,13,TRBJ1-5,.,.,CASSFAMGQPQHF,TGTGCCAGCAGCTTTGCCATGGGTCAGCCCCAGCATTTT
TRBV5-1,14,TRBJ2-7,TRBD1,.,CASSGYRGRYEQYF,TGCGCCAGCAGCGGGTACAGGGGCAGATACGAGCAGTACTTC
TRBV4-1,16,TRBJ1-5,.,.,CASSQVNSPSNQPQHF,TGCGCCAGCAGCCAAGTCAATTCTCCTAGCAATCAGCCCCAGCATTTT
TRBV28,14,TRBJ2-7,.,once,CASTNQGASYEQYF,TGTGCCAGCACGAATCAGGGAGCTTCCTACGAGCAGTACTTC
TRBV5-1,16,TRBJ2-5,TRBD2,once,CASSLIPSGSIETQYF,TGCGCCAGCAGCTTGATCCCTAGCGGGAGTATAGAGACCCAGTACTTC
TRBV18,15,TRBJ2-3,TRBD2,.,CASSPSGGAGDTQYF,TGTGCCAGCTCGCCTAGCGGGGGGGCAGGAGATACGCAGTATTTT
TRBV3-1/TRBV3-2,12,TRBJ1-6,.,.,CASSLYNSPLHF,TGTGCCAGCAGCTTATATAATTCACCCCTCCACTTT
TRBV12-3/TRBV12-4,12,TRBJ1-2,TRBD1,.,CASTWTGYGYTF,TGTGCCAGCACCTGGACAGGGTATGGCTACACCTTC
TRBV19,13,TRBJ1-1,.,.,CASGRQWGTEAFF,TGTGCCAGCGGGCGTCAATGGGGCACTGAAGCTTTCTTT
TRBV6-5,16,TRBJ2-2,TRBD2,.,CASSYSGTSATGELFF,TGTGCCAGCAGTTACTCCGGGACTAGCGCAACCGGGGAGCTGTTTTTT
TRBV5-4,16,TRBJ2-1,.,.,CASSLAGGLDYNEQFF,TGTGCCAGCAGCTTGGCCGGGGGGCTGGACTACAATGAGCAGTTCTTC
TRBV2,14,TRBJ1-3,TRBD1,.,CASVQGFSGNTIYF,TGTGCCAGCGTACAGGGGTTCTCTGGAAACACCATATATTTT
TRBV5-1,15,TRBJ2-1,.,.,CASSQEGGTYNEQFF,TGCGCCAGCAGCCAGGAGGGGGGGACCTACAATGAGCAGTTCTTC
TRBV29-1,14,TRBJ2-1,TRBD2,.,CSGMPGLAIDEQFF,TGCAGCGGGATGCCGGGACTAGCGATCGATGAGCAGTTCTTC
TRBV19,15,TRBJ2-2,.,.,CASRRGASNTGELFF,TGTGCCAGTAGGAGGGGCGCCTCGAACACCGGGGAGCTGTTTTTT
TRBV7-3,14,TRBJ1-1,.,.,CASSAQRQGTEAFF,TGTGCCAGCAGCGCACAACGTCAGGGGACTGAAGCTTTCTTT
TRBV28,15,TRBJ1-5,.,few,CASRDPTGYNQPQHF,TGTGCCAGCAGGGACCCTACAGGGTATAATCAGCCCCAGCATTTT
TRBV6-2/TRBV6-3,15,TRBJ2-7,.,.,CASSYGLLSSYEQYF,TGTGCCAGCAGTTACGGTCTCCTGAGCTCCTACGAGCAGTACTTC
TRBV14,15,TRBJ2-5,.,.,CASSQTSSDQETQYF,TGTGCCAGCAGCCAAACCAGTTCCGACCAAGAGACCCAGTACTTC
TRBV4-1,15,TRBJ2-3,.,.,CASSQESMRTDTQYF,TGCGCCAGCAGCCAAGAAAGCATGCGCACAGATACGCAGTATTTT
TRBV4-1,19,TRBJ2-4,.,few,CASSQYAVSEPLAKNIQYF,TGCGCCAGCAGCCAATATGCCGTTTCGGAGCCCCTAGCCAAAAACATTCAGTACTTC
TRBV6-5,13,TRBJ2-5,TRBD2,.,CASRWTSGETQYF,TGTGCCAGCAGGTGGACTAGCGGAGAGACCCAGTACTTC
TRBV6-5,14,TRBJ1-1,TRBD1,.,CASSSQDRVTEAFF,TGTGCCAGCAGTTCACAGGACAGGGTCACTGAAGCTTTCTTT
TRBV3-1/TRBV3-2,16,TRBJ1-1,.,.,CASSPLPAAGNTEAFF,TGTGCCAGCAGCCCTCTTCCGGCAGCGGGGAACACTGAAGCTTTCTTT
TRBV5-4,14,TRBJ1-2,.,.,CASSYYQGYNGYTF,TGTGCCAGCAGCTATTACCAGGGGTACAATGGCTACACCTTC
TRBV5-1,14,TRBJ2-1,.,few,CASTSPSPHNEQFF,TGCGCCAGCACCTCCCCGAGTCCCCACAATGAGCAGTTCTTC
TRBV7-3,15,TRBJ2-2,.,.,CASSPAASYTGELFF,TGTGCCAGCAGCCCTGCGGCTTCCTACACCGGGGAGCTGTTTTTT
TRBV20-1,10,TRBJ2-7,.,.,CSASPYEQYF,TGCAGTGCTAGTCCTTACGAGCAGTACTTC
TRBV5-5,16,TRBJ2-3,.,.,CASSWGALAGTDTQYF,TGTGCCAGCAGCTGGGGGGCCCTAGCTGGCACAGATACGCAGTATTTT
TRBV11-2,12,TRBJ2-7,.,.,CASSSRLDEQYF,TGTGCCAGCAGCTCCAGACTAGACGAGCAGTACTTC
TRBV4-2,15,TRBJ2-3,.,.,CASRPDLTTADTQYF,TGTGCCAGCAGACCCGACCTTACCACGGCAGATACGCAGTATTTT
TRBV4-1,12,TRBJ2-1,.,.,CASSPPGDEQFF,TGCGCCAGCAGCCCGCCTGGTGATGAGCAGTTCTTC
TRBV11-2,13,TRBJ2-2,.,once,CASSPTRAGELFF,TGTGCCAGCAGCCCCACGAGGGCCGGGGAGCTGTTTTTT